This entry features one T cell receptor (beta chain) sequence. Out of unsorted whole blood came the blood RNA, and germline DNA was extracted as well. Researchers generated TCR beta cDNA from about 450 ng of total RNA, relying on a constant-region primer. Libraries for TCR beta were built through three nested multiplex PCR rounds, which together made up a slightly modified ARM-PCR procedure. Amplification in the first two PCR rounds was performed using TRBV1-TRBV30 forward primers and a C-beta reverse primer for roughly 10 cycles each. TCRdb recomputed calls from the multiplex PCR reads with MiXCR, one row per CDR3 protein. The sample has roughly 330,000 distinct CDR3 sequences, less than 75% seen once. Losses at the gene ends were 0 bases for V and 6 bases for J; bases not matched to a gene: 6. Germline loops: CDR1 SGDLS, CDR2 YYNGEE. CDR3 length: 16 residues. The data originate from a study of tumor-infiltrating lymphocytes in primary liver carcinoma.

The gene calls are TRBV9 and TRBJ2-2; 9 nucleotides line up with TRBD1. The receptor comes from a man aged 35 to 55 with primary liver carcinoma and hepatitis B virus infection. The sample taken for sequencing was peripheral blood. The CDR3 loop reads CASSVGDREVAGELFF. The DNA for the CDR3 is TGTGCCAGCAGCGTAGGGGACAGGGAAGTTGCCGGGGAGCTGTTTTTT.